Each of the 10 T cell receptor beta chains below was sequenced from the same sample in a study of identical twins. From the 5' RACE reads, TCRdb called clonotypes with MiXCR, one entry per CDR3 protein. The sample consists of 350,000 to 500,000 distinct CDR3 sequences, about 18% of them appearing once. What was sequenced was naive T cells sorted from blood. The receptors originated from a man in his fifties or sixties in good health.

The chain uses TRBV12-3 or TRBV12-4 and TRBJ1-6, with D unclear. The CDR3 spans 15 residues. V was cut by 3 bases and J by 9 bases, with 15 bases left in between. The CDR3 DNA sequence: TGTGCCAGCAGTTTTGGGCAGCGGAATAGTTCACCCCTCCACTTT. Its protein product is CASSFGQRNSSPLHF.

This clonotype was seen at least ten times. The rearrangement joins TRBV10-3 to TRBJ2-6, with 14 nucleotides matching TRBD2. After removal of 6 bases from V and 0 bases from J, the junction contained 10 bases not matched to a gene. The CDR3 extends over 20 amino acids. Germline assignment: CDR1 ENHRY and CDR2 SYGVKD. The CDR3 sequence: CAIREGTSGRFGSGANVLTF. CDR3 in DNA: TGTGCCATCAGAGAAGGGACTAGCGGGAGATTTGGCTCTGGGGCCAACGTCCTGACTTTC.

The chain recombines TRBV20-1 with TRBJ1-5; tentatively, D is TRBD1 (5 bases). CDR3 length: 14 amino acids. V gave up 5 bases and J gave up 11 bases, with 22 bases separating them. Looked up from germline, CDR1 is DFQATT and CDR2 is SNEGSKA (reference sequence). As DNA, the CDR3 is TGCAGTGCTTCCACCGGGACGGGGCCGCAGGCCCAGCATTTT. Residues: CSASTGTGPQAQHF.

The V and J genes are TRBV29-1 and TRBJ2-3; D possibly corresponds to TRBD2 (6 bases). Deletions cut 4 bases from V and 5 bases from J, with 16 bases between. Germline loops: CDR1 SQVTM, CDR2 ANQGSEA. The length of the CDR3 is 14 residues. Here the CDR3 reads CSVGREAYGDTQYF. CDR3 bases: TGCAGCGTTGGAAGGGAGGCTTATGGAGATACGCAGTATTTT.

The rearrangement links TRBV6-2 or TRBV6-3 to TRBJ2-3; D unclear. The CDR3 length is 14 residues. Trimming took off 4 bases at V and 6 bases at J, with 14 bases between the two ends. CDR1 MNHEY and CDR2 SVGEGT come from the germline V gene. This CDR3 reads CASSWRRTTDTQYF. The CDR3 DNA reads TGTGCCAGCAGTTGGCGCCGGACGACGGATACGCAGTATTTT.

This clonotype appeared once. The chain carries TRBV28 and TRBJ1-4; 11 bases are shared with TRBD1. This CDR3 is built from 13 residues. Germline V gene lookup returns CDR1 MDHEN and CDR2 SYDVKM. After removal of 8 bases from V and 10 bases from J, the junction contained 6 bases not matched to a gene. CDR3 region: CASLDRGQGKLFF. The CDR3 DNA reads TGTGCCAGCCTGGACAGGGGGCAGGGAAAACTGTTTTTT.

At least ten counts were recorded for this clonotype. The J gene is TRBJ2-1, the V gene TRBV7-6, with D hard to call. CDR3 length: 16 amino acids. Per the germline V gene, CDR1 is SGHVS and CDR2 is FNYEAQ. The V end was cut by 5 bases, the J end by 5 bases, with 19 bases between. The DNA of the CDR3 is TGTGCCAGCAGCCCTGCCGGGCTTTACACCAACAATGAGCAGTTCTTC. As protein: CASSPAGLYTNNEQFF. The whole variable domain, remainder taken from reference TRBV7-6 and TRBJ2-1, is GAGVSQSPRYKVTKRGQDVALRCDPISGHVSLYWYRQALGQGPEFLTYFNYEAQQDKSGLPNDRFSAERPEGSISTLTIQRTEQRDSAMYRCASSPAGLYTNNEQFFGPGTRLTVL.

The sample holds a few counts of this clonotype. This rearrangement joins TRBV7-9 to TRBJ2-3; a possible D gene is TRBD1 (5 bases). The CDR3 is made up of 16 amino acids. The germline V gene encodes CDR1 SEHNR and CDR2 FQNEAQ (reference sequence). The V end lost 5 bases, the J end lost 2 bases, and 17 bases lay between the germline ends. CDR3 nucleotide sequence: TGTGCCAGCAGCCCTCGGATGGGCGGACACACAGATACGCAGTATTTT. This encodes CASSPRMGGHTDTQYF.

This clonotype has at least ten counts. The chain combines TRBV5-1 with TRBJ2-3, with 12 nucleotides matching TRBD2. CDR1 and CDR2 (germline): SGHRS, YFSETQ. This CDR3 is built from 16 residues. V shed 1 base and J 5 bases; nucleotides not matched to a gene: 5. Written as DNA, the CDR3 is TGCGCCAGCAGCTTGTGGCTAGCGGGGGGGGTAGATACGCAGTATTTT. Translated: CASSLWLAGGVDTQYF.

The V gene is TRBV20-1, the J gene TRBJ2-3; 11 nucleotides align to TRBD2. The V gene's germline CDR1 is DFQATT and CDR2 SNEGSKA (reference sequence). V shed 3 bases, J shed 2 bases, and the junction held 7 bases outside the gene matches. This CDR3 is built from 16 residues. The CDR3 region has the DNA TGCAGTGCTAGCGGGCGACTAGCGGGGAACACAGATACGCAGTATTTT. The encoded protein is CSASGRLAGNTDTQYF.